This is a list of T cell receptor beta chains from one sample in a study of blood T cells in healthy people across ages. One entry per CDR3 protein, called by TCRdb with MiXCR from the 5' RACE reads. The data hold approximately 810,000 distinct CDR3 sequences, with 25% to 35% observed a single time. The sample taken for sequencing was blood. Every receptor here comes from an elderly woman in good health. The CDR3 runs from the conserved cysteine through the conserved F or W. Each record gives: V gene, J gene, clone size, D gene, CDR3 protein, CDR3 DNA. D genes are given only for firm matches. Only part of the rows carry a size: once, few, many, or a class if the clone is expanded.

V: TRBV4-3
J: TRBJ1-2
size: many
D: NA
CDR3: CASSQLTAPLYGYTF
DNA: TGCGCCAGCAGCCAGTTGACAGCCCCCTTATATGGCTACACCTTC

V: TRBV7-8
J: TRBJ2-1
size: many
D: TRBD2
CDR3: CASSTRTSGGGNEQFF
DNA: TGTGCCAGCAGCACAAGGACTAGCGGGGGGGGTAATGAGCAGTTCTTC

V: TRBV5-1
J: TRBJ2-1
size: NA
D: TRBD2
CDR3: CASSDAAGGGNEQFF
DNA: TGCGCCAGCAGCGACGCAGCGGGGGGGGGCAATGAGCAGTTCTTC

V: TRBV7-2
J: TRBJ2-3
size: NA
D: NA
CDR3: CASSLDFVTDTQYF
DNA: TGTGCCAGCAGCTTAGATTTCGTCACAGATACGCAGTATTTT

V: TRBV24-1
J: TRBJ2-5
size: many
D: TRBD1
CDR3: CATSDSSTGGETQYF
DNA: TGTGCCACCAGTGATTCGTCTACAGGGGGAGAGACCCAGTACTTC

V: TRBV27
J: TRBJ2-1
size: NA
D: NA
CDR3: CASRAGGGEQFF
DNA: TGTGCCAGCAGAGCCGGAGGTGGTGAGCAGTTCTTC

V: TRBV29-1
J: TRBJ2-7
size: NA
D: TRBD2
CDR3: CSVGTSGTQYF
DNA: TGCAGCGTTGGAACTAGCGGTACCCAGTACTTC

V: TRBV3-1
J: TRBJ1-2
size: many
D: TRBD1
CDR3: CASSQTRTGNGYTF
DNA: TGTGCCAGCAGCCAGACCCGGACAGGGAATGGCTACACCTTC

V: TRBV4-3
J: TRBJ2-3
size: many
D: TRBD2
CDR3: CASSPEVAGGQLNTDTQYF
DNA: TGCGCCAGCAGCCCAGAGGTAGCGGGGGGGCAGTTGAACACAGATACGCAGTATTTT

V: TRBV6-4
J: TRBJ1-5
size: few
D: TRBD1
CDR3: CASSGSTGADWPQHF
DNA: TGTGCCAGCAGTGGCTCGACAGGGGCGGATTGGCCCCAGCATTTT

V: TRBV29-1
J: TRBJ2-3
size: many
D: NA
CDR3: CSVDKAGQRTDTQYF
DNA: TGCAGCGTTGACAAGGCGGGGCAGCGCACAGATACGCAGTATTTT

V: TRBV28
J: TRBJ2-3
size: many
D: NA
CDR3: CASRSRTSRTDTQYF
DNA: TGTGCCAGCAGATCCCGAACTAGCAGGACAGATACGCAGTATTTT

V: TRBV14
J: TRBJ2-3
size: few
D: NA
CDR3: CASSPWTDSDTQYF
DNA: TGTGCCAGCAGCCCCTGGACAGATTCAGATACGCAGTATTTT

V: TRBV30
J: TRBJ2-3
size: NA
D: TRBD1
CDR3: CAWSGTGGTDTQYF
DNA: TGTGCCTGGAGTGGGACAGGGGGCACAGATACGCAGTATTTT

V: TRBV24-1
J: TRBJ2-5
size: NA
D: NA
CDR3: CATSDSSGSGETQYF
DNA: TGTGCCACCAGTGATTCAAGTGGGTCGGGAGAGACCCAGTACTTC

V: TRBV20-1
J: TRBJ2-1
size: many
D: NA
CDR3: CSARDQFEQFF
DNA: TGCAGTGCTAGAGATCAGTTCGAGCAGTTCTTC

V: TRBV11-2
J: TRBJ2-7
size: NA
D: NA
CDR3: CASSFYRVNEQYF
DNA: TGTGCCAGCAGCTTTTACAGGGTCAATGAGCAGTACTTC

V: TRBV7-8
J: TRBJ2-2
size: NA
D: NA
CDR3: CASSLRGSDTGELFF
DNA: TGTGCCAGCAGCTTAAGGGGATCCGACACCGGGGAGCTGTTTTTT

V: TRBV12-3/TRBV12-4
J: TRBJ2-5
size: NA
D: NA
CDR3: CASSPPDWYQETQYF
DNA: TGTGCCAGCAGCCCGCCCGACTGGTACCAAGAGACCCAGTACTTC

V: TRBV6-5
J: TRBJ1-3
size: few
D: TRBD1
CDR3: CASSSQGPISGNTIYF
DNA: TGTGCCAGCAGTTCACAGGGGCCGATCTCTGGAAACACCATATATTTT

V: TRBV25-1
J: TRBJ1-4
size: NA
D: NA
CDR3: CASSDWSGEKLFF
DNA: TGTGCCAGCAGTGATTGGTCAGGGGAAAAACTGTTTTTT

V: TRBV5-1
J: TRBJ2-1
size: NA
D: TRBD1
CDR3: CTSTQGTGDYNEQFF
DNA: TGCACCAGCACCCAAGGGACAGGGGATTACAATGAGCAGTTCTTC

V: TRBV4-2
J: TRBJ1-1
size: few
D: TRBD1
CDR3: CASMRQGEDEAFF
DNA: TGTGCCAGTATGAGACAGGGGGAGGATGAAGCTTTCTTT

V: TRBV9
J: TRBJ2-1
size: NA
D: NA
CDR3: CASSVGQIAYNEQFF
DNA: TGTGCCAGCAGCGTAGGGCAGATCGCCTACAATGAGCAGTTCTTC

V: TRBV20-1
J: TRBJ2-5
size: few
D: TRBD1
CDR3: CSAPGQQETQYF
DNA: TGCAGTGCCCCGGGACAGCAAGAGACCCAGTACTTC

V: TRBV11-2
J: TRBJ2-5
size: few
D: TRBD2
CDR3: CASSLVAGDQYF
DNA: TGTGCCAGCAGCTTAGTGGCGGGGGACCAGTACTTC

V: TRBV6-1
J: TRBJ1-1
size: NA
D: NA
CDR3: CASSELGTVGAFF
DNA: TGTGCCAGCAGTGAATTAGGGACGGTGGGAGCTTTCTTT

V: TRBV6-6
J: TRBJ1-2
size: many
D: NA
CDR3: CASSQGLANYGYTF
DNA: TGTGCCAGCAGCCAGGGTTTAGCTAACTATGGCTACACCTTC

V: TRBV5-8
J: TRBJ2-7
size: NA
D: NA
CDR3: CASSLYQADGAYEQYF
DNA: TGTGCCAGCAGCTTATACCAAGCGGACGGAGCCTACGAGCAGTACTTC

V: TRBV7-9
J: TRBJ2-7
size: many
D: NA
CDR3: CASSLSGPYEQYF
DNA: TGTGCCAGCAGCCTTAGCGGACCCTACGAGCAGTACTTC

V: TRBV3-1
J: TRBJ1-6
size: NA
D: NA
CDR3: CASSQERSSPLHF
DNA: TGTGCCAGCAGCCAAGAGAGGAGTTCACCCCTCCACTTT

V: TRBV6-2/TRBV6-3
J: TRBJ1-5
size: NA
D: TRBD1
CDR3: CASRKQGPPQPQHF
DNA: TGTGCCAGCAGGAAACAGGGGCCGCCTCAGCCCCAGCATTTT

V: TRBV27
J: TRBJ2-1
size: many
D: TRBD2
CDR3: CASSSDGLAGRYNEQFF
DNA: TGTGCCAGCAGTTCCGATGGACTAGCGGGGAGATACAATGAGCAGTTCTTC

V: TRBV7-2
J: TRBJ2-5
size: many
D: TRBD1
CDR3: CASQQGRQGQETQYF
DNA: TGTGCCAGTCAGCAGGGTCGACAGGGCCAAGAGACCCAGTACTTC

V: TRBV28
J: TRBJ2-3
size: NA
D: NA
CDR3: CASSFTQNRARTDTQYF
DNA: TGTGCCAGCAGTTTCACCCAAAACAGGGCCCGCACAGATACGCAGTATTTT